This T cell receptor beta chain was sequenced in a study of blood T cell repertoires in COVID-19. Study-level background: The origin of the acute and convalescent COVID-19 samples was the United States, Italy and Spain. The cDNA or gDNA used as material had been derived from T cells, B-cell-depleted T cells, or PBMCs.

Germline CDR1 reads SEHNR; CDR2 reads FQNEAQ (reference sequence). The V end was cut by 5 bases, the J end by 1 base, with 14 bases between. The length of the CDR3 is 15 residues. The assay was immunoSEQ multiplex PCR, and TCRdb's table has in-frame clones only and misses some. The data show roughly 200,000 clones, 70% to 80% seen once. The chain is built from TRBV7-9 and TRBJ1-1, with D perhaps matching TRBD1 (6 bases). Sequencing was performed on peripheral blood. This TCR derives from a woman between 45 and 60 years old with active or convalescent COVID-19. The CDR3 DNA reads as TGTGCCAGCAGCCGGCCGGGACAAGGGAACACTGAAGCTTTCTTT. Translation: CASSRPGQGNTEAFF.